This TCR beta chain was profiled in a study of tumor and adjacent non-tumor tissue in lung cancer. CDR1 is SGHRS and CDR2 is YFSETQ in the germline V gene. The CDR3 loop spans 16 amino acids. No cell sorting was done before RNA was extracted from the tissue. More than 3 cm separated this lung sample from the edge of the tumor. On this clonotype itself: A much larger clone differs from this one at a single base, so this may be a read error.

TCRbeta libraries were built with three rounds of nested PCR, modified from ARM-PCR. TCRdb processed the multiplex PCR reads anew with MiXCR; each CDR3 protein has one entry. The sample contains 40,000 to 45,000 distinct CDR3 sequences, roughly 60% of which appear only once. The J gene is TRBJ2-1, the V gene TRBV5-1; D possibly uses TRBD1 or TRBD2 (6 bases each). Material: distant non-tumor lung tissue. The receptor's source is a woman aged 40 to 50 with non-small cell lung cancer. CDR3 coding DNA: TGCGCCTGCAGCTTGAGGGGGGACACTTCCTACAATGAGCAGTTCTTC. Its protein is CACSLRGDTSYNEQFF.